Below are 18 T cell receptor beta chains sequenced from a single sample in a study of blood T cell repertoires in COVID-19. The table came from immunoSEQ multiplex PCR; TCRdb's copy has only in-frame clones and leaves some out. Of about 180,000 clones in the sample, about 84% were seen once. The sequencing sample was made of PBMCs or T cells enriched from blood (not recorded which). These TCRs come from a woman aged 25 to 39 who had recovered from COVID-19.

The CDR3 bases are TGTGCCAGCAGTGGAAAAGGGGGCAGCATTCAGTACTTC. Residues: CASSGKGGSIQYF. V usage is TRBV2 and J usage is TRBJ2-4; 7 bases are a match to TRBD1. V shed 4 bases and J 9 bases; nucleotides not matched to a gene: 6. Germline lookup yields CDR1 SNHLY and CDR2 FYNNEI. The CDR3 length is 13 residues.

V is TRBV20-1 and J is TRBJ2-7; the D gene is possibly TRBD2 (5 bases). The CDR3 covers 16 residues. V lost 3 bases and J lost 2, with 20 bases in between. Per the germline V gene, CDR1 is DFQATT and CDR2 is SNEGSKA (reference sequence). DNA for the CDR3: TGCAGTGCTAGTTCTGATTCGAGCGGTTCTACCTACGAGCAGTACTTC. Translating gives CSASSDSSGSTYEQYF.

The V and J genes are TRBV7-9 and TRBJ2-1; weak D call: TRBD1 (5 bases). This CDR3 has 14 residues. Germline CDR1 and CDR2: SEHNR and FQNEAQ (reference sequence). V was pared by 1 base and J by 8 bases, with 12 bases between. The CDR3 DNA reads as TGTGCCAGCAGCTTAGTCGCAGGGCAATATGAGCAGTTCTTC. Amino acid sequence: CASSLVAGQYEQFF.

This rearrangement joins TRBV19 to TRBJ2-5; D is perhaps TRBD2 (6 bases). Trimming removed 3 bases from V and 2 bases from J, with 7 bases in between. CDR3 size: 13 residues. Germline V gene sequence: CDR1 LNHDA, CDR2 SQIVND (reference sequence). The CDR3 protein is CASSMRGQETQYF. CDR3 DNA: TGTGCCAGTAGTATGCGGGGACAAGAGACCCAGTACTTC.

Concerning this clone: The germline gene is not matched at one end of the junction; a read error may be the cause. This chain uses TRBV12-3 or TRBV12-4 with TRBJ2-1; D not resolved. There are 13 residues in the CDR3. The CDR3 nucleotides are TGTGCCAGCAGTTTAGGAACCAACAAGGAGCAGTTCTTC. Protein product: CASSLGTNKEQFF.

This clone was seen only once. J is TRBJ1-5 and V is TRBV28, with a tentative D call TRBD1 (6 bases). Germline V gene sequence: CDR1 MDHEN, CDR2 SYDVKM. V lost 5 bases and J 0 bases, leaving 17 bases between the germline ends. The CDR3 extends over 17 amino acids. The DNA for the CDR3 is TGTGCCAGCAGTACCGTCAGGGGCTGGAGTAGCAATCAGCCCCAGCATTTT. Its protein is CASSTVRGWSSNQPQHF.

This chain joins TRBV28 and TRBJ1-5; D perhaps matches TRBD1 (5 bases). V was clipped by 3 bases and J by 1 base, with 10 bases between them. Per germline, CDR1 MDHEN and CDR2 SYDVKM. CDR3 length equals 15 residues. The CDR3 region is CASSFPGMSNQPQHF. In DNA form, the CDR3 reads TGTGCCAGCAGTTTCCCAGGGATGAGCAATCAGCCCCAGCATTTT.

This sequence joins TRBV7-9 and TRBJ2-7, with TRBD1 matching 7 bases. Trimming took 4 bases from V and 1 from J; bases not matched to a gene: 4. In germline, CDR1 is SEHNR, CDR2 FQNEAQ (reference sequence). The CDR3 is 14 amino acids. This CDR3 reads CASSWGTDSYEQYF. Written as DNA, the CDR3 is TGTGCCAGCAGCTGGGGGACAGATTCCTACGAGCAGTACTTC.

V is TRBV9 and J is TRBJ1-5, with D maybe TRBD1 (5 bases). The CDR3 spans 14 residues. Germline V CDR1 and CDR2: SGDLS, YYNGEE. The V and J ends lost 2 bases and 3 bases respectively, with 9 bases between them. Here the CDR3 reads CASSVWGVNQPQHF. The CDR3 DNA follows: TGTGCCAGCAGCGTCTGGGGCGTCAATCAGCCCCAGCATTTT.

V and J are TRBV11-2 and TRBJ2-2; no clear D gene. The germline CDR1 and CDR2 sequences are SGHAT and FQNNGV. CDR3 length: 13 amino acids. V lost 3 bases and J 5 bases, leaving 7 bases between the germline ends. Here the CDR3 DNA reads TGTGCCAGCAGCTTTACATCTACCGGGGAGCTGTTTTTT. Translated: CASSFTSTGELFF.

The chain uses TRBV5-1 and TRBJ1-2, with D possibly TRBD1 on 6 matching bases. This CDR3 spans 12 amino acids. V lost 3 bases and J lost 7, with 10 bases in between. Germline CDR1 and CDR2: SGHRS and YFSETQ. The CDR3, as DNA: TGCGCCAGCAGCTGGAACAGGGCTGGCTACACCTTC. Amino acids: CASSWNRAGYTF.

V gene TRBV5-6 combines with J gene TRBJ2-7; 11 bases agree with TRBD2. Germline trimming cut 0 bases from V and 1 base from J; bases unmatched to any gene: 3. The CDR3 extends over 16 amino acids. Germline V gives CDR1 SGHDT, CDR2 YYEEEE. CDR3 DNA: TGTGCCAGCAGCTTGGCGACTAGCGGGGCGTCCTACGAGCAGTACTTC. Translating gives CASSLATSGASYEQYF.

The J gene is TRBJ1-2, the V gene TRBV5-6, with 8 bases fitting TRBD1. Germline loops: CDR1 SGHDT, CDR2 YYEEEE. The junction had 2 bases not matched to a gene; V was cut back by 0 bases and J by 1 base. This CDR3 contains 15 residues. This CDR3 is CASSLGGQDNYGYTF. The CDR3 DNA follows: TGTGCCAGCAGCTTGGGGGGACAGGATAACTATGGCTACACCTTC. Combining the CDR3 with reference TRBV5-6 and TRBJ1-2 gives the whole variable domain DAGVTQSPTHLIKTRGQQVTLRCSPKSGHDTVSWYQQALGQGPQFIFQYYEEEERQRGNFPDRFSGHQFPNYSSELNVNALLLGDSALYLCASSLGGQDNYGYTFGSGTRLTVV.

The chain employs TRBV2 and TRBJ1-5, with D perhaps matching TRBD1 (5 bases). V was clipped by 3 bases and J by 2 bases, with 14 bases between them. This CDR3 is 16 amino acids long. Germline V gene sequence: CDR1 SNHLY, CDR2 FYNNEI. CDR3 DNA sequence: TGTGCCAGCAGTGAGGGGGGAGCGGGCGGCAATCAGCCCCAGCATTTT. This encodes CASSEGGAGGNQPQHF.

V is TRBV27 and J is TRBJ2-2; 7 bases are a match to TRBD1. The trim removed 3 bases at V and 1 base at J, leaving 11 bases unmatched. Looked up from germline, CDR1 is MNHEY and CDR2 is SMNVEV (reference sequence). The CDR3 spans 18 residues. Written as DNA, the CDR3 is TGTGCCAGCAGTTTCGAAGGACAGGTTACACTGAACACCGGGGAGCTGTTTTTT. It specifies CASSFEGQVTLNTGELFF.

J is TRBJ2-1 and V is TRBV11-3; 12 nucleotides match TRBD2. Germline CDR1 is SGHNT and CDR2 is YENEEA. The CDR3 runs to 17 residues. V shed 0 bases and J 8 bases; nucleotides not matched to a gene: 8. CDR3 sequence reads: CASSLDLTSGSGDEQFF. CDR3 DNA: TGTGCCAGCAGCTTAGATCTGACTAGCGGGAGTGGCGATGAGCAGTTCTTC.

The rearrangement uses TRBV7-8 and TRBJ1-5; 8 bases match TRBD1. The CDR3 runs 15 residues. Unmatched junction bases numbered 9, after V lost 5 bases and J lost 6 bases. Germline V gene lookup returns CDR1 SGHVS and CDR2 FQNEAQ. CDR3 sequence reads: CASSPHPQGAQPQHF. Here the CDR3 DNA reads TGTGCCAGCAGCCCCCACCCGCAGGGGGCTCAGCCCCAGCATTTT.

The chain uses TRBV6-5 and TRBJ2-7, with 7 bases that match TRBD2. V dropped 6 bases and J dropped 4; count of bases not matched to a gene: 3. This CDR3 is 12 amino acids long. Germline V CDR1 and CDR2: MNHEY, SVGAGI. The DNA of the CDR3 is TGTGCCAGCAGGGGACTATTGTACGAGCAGTACTTC. Translating gives CASRGLLYEQYF.